Listed below are T cell receptor beta chains from one sample, sequenced in a study of identical twins. TCRdb fed the 5' RACE reads into MiXCR, producing one record per CDR3 protein. Counted here are over 200,000 distinct CDR3 sequences, approximately 9% occurring once; the ten biggest clones make up 5.1%. Sequencing was performed on memory (CD45RO+) T cells sorted from blood. The origin of the receptors is a woman aged 18-29 years in good health. The conserved cysteine and the conserved F or W are not part of the CDR3 here. The D gene is left open where the match is weak.

V gene	D gene	J gene	CDR3 protein
TRBV20-1	.	TRBJ2-7	SAFQGTRREQY
TRBV7-9	.	TRBJ1-2	ASSFGRGGYT
TRBV20-1	TRBD1	TRBJ2-6	SATGTASSGANVLT
TRBV6-5	TRBD1	TRBJ1-3	ASSYRSGQGAVGGNTIY
TRBV11-2	.	TRBJ2-6	ASTSWANSGANVLT
TRBV20-1	TRBD2	TRBJ2-2	SLAAPNTGELF
TRBV6-5	TRBD2	TRBJ2-3	ASSYRAGGVTDTQY
TRBV4-3	.	TRBJ1-3	ASSRLTNGNTIY
TRBV20-1	.	TRBJ2-3	SAKIGGTDTQY
TRBV6-6	.	TRBJ1-2	ASRYPSQTGYT
TRBV15	.	TRBJ1-4	ATSRDTKFGRGEKLF
TRBV19	.	TRBJ2-3	ASSMVSDTQY
TRBV29-1	TRBD1	TRBJ1-6	SVQTGPSNSPLH
TRBV20-1	.	TRBJ2-7	SARVGKSYEQY
TRBV20-1	.	TRBJ2-3	SAGSGVSTDTQY
TRBV5-6	.	TRBJ2-5	ASSLQGGETQY
TRBV20-1	.	TRBJ2-3	SAIRDVVPDTQY
TRBV20-1	TRBD1	TRBJ1-2	SAPRTGRYGYT
TRBV6-1	.	TRBJ2-5	ASSEVGETQY
TRBV3-1	.	TRBJ2-7	ASSQGGRGQRGTYEQY
TRBV3-1	TRBD2	TRBJ2-1	ASSQASGRANNEQF
TRBV6-5	.	TRBJ1-5	ASSYSPGAYQPQH
TRBV2	.	TRBJ1-2	ASTVQAANYGYT
TRBV7-3	.	TRBJ1-1	ASSFNSGTEAF
TRBV3-1	.	TRBJ1-1	ASSRRDGNTEAF
TRBV7-9	.	TRBJ2-3	ASSLATVTDTQY
TRBV4-3	.	TRBJ2-2	ASSPRGYTGELF
TRBV20-1	.	TRBJ1-6	SASAAHNSPLH
TRBV20-1	TRBD2	TRBJ2-1	SAISRTRSDNEQF
TRBV20-1	TRBD2	TRBJ2-7	SATTSGSKHEQY
TRBV7-9	TRBD1	TRBJ1-1	ASSEQGARGTEAF
TRBV29-1	TRBD2	TRBJ2-2	SVGGGATGELF
TRBV7-9	TRBD2	TRBJ2-5	ASSPWDSGRNGETQY
TRBV20-1	.	TRBJ1-6	SAKWGEGLDNSPLH
TRBV20-1	.	TRBJ2-1	SAFPLQRENEQF
TRBV6-5	TRBD2	TRBJ2-1	ASSYSGAGVGPNEQF
TRBV7-9	.	TRBJ1-2	ASRADVYGYT
TRBV3-1	TRBD2	TRBJ2-3	ASSQVGRGLADTQY
TRBV6-5	.	TRBJ2-1	ASSYEGPTYNEQF
TRBV18	.	TRBJ1-2	ASSPPTDPYGYT
TRBV7-2	.	TRBJ1-2	ASSLGRGNYGYT
TRBV9	.	TRBJ1-6	ASSVDESSYNSPLH
TRBV5-1	TRBD2	TRBJ2-3	ASSFRTSGSTDTQY
TRBV27	.	TRBJ2-5	ASSLFYQETQY
TRBV7-2	TRBD2	TRBJ2-2	AGRVANTGELF
TRBV5-6	.	TRBJ2-3	ASSVRQNWGDTQY
TRBV9	TRBD1	TRBJ1-2	ASSVEGTVLNYGYT
TRBV5-1	TRBD1	TRBJ2-2	ASVAGTGNTGELF
TRBV20-1	TRBD2	TRBJ2-2	SARIAGGRGGELF
TRBV20-1	.	TRBJ2-7	SVQRTVADSYEQY
TRBV7-2	TRBD1	TRBJ2-7	ASTLDRGYEQY
TRBV5-8	.	TRBJ1-6	ASSLGGKNSPLH